This entry lists 7 T cell receptor beta chains sequenced from one sample in a study of T-cell memory formation after mild COVID-19. TCRdb processed the 5' RACE reads anew with MiXCR; each CDR3 protein has one entry. The data hold 350,000 to 500,000 distinct CDR3 sequences, with less than 25% observed a single time. Sequencing was carried out using PBMCs or a T cell subset sorted from them (not recorded which). The source is an adult woman who had mild COVID-19 (a few samples of this study predate the infection). Cell type and time point are not known.

This clonotype was observed a few times. V and J are TRBV13 and TRBJ2-4; D is unclear. V gave up 2 bases and J gave up 2 bases, with 7 bases separating them. This CDR3 contains 14 residues. Per germline, CDR1 PRHDT and CDR2 FYEKMQ (reference sequence). The CDR3 DNA reads as TGTGCCAGCAGCTTAATGTTGACCAAAAACATTCAGTACTTC. Translated, it gives CASSLMLTKNIQYF.

This clonotype occurred a few times. The chain joins TRBV20-1 to TRBJ2-5; 8 positions agree with TRBD2. The CDR3 length is 15 residues. Germline CDR1 is DFQATT and CDR2 is SNEGSKA (reference sequence). The V and J ends lost 4 bases and 6 bases, in that order; junction bases with no gene match: 13. The CDR3 region has the DNA TGCAGTGCTAAAAGCGGGACTAGGCCTGGGCAGACCCAGTACTTC. Translating it yields CSAKSGTRPGQTQYF.

This clonotype has just a few counts. The V gene is TRBV12-3 or TRBV12-4, the J gene TRBJ1-4; D gene uncertain. The CDR3 consists of 12 residues. The V end was cut by 5 bases, the J end by 7 bases, with 8 bases between. The CDR3 spells CASSLPFEKLFF. DNA of the CDR3: TGTGCCAGCAGTCTGCCTTTTGAAAAACTGTTTTTT.

This clonotype was counted only a few times. This chain joins TRBV14 and TRBJ2-4; possible D gene TRBD2, 7 bases. Germline V CDR1 and CDR2: SGHDN, FVKESK. Between the trimmed V and J ends, which lost 1 base and 6 bases, there was a span of 16 bases. This CDR3 contains 16 residues. CDR3 in amino acids: CASSQAWGGGRNIQYF. As DNA, the CDR3 is TGTGCCAGCAGCCAAGCCTGGGGGGGCGGTAGAAACATTCAGTACTTC.

V usage is TRBV7-8 and J usage is TRBJ2-1; TRBD2 matches at 12 bases. In germline, CDR1 is SGHVS, CDR2 FQNEAQ. The V gene end was trimmed by 2 bases and the J gene end by 5 bases; junction bases not matched to a gene: 7. The CDR3 extends over 17 amino acids. The CDR3 spells CASSLLRTSGNDNEQFF. CDR3 nucleotides: TGTGCCAGCAGCTTACTTCGGACTAGCGGGAATGACAATGAGCAGTTCTTC.

This chain connects TRBV7-9 to TRBJ1-1; D gene ambiguous. The germline CDR1 and CDR2 sequences are SEHNR and FQNEAQ (reference sequence). The CDR3 consists of 13 residues. Trimming cost V 4 bases and J 6 bases, with 12 bases left between them. This CDR3 reads CASSSNLNAEAFF. CDR3 in DNA: TGTGCCAGCAGCTCGAACCTAAATGCTGAAGCTTTCTTT.

The table lists this clonotype with a few counts. The V and J genes are TRBV30 and TRBJ1-5; possibly TRBD1 for D (5 bases). The CDR3 consists of 13 residues. Germline lookup yields CDR1 GTSNPN and CDR2 SVGIG (reference sequence). With 2 bases removed from V and 1 base from J, the gap between germline ends came to 6 bases. The CDR3 DNA follows: TGTGCCTGGAGTTCAGGGAGCAATCAGCCCCAGCATTTT. Its translation: CAWSSGSNQPQHF.